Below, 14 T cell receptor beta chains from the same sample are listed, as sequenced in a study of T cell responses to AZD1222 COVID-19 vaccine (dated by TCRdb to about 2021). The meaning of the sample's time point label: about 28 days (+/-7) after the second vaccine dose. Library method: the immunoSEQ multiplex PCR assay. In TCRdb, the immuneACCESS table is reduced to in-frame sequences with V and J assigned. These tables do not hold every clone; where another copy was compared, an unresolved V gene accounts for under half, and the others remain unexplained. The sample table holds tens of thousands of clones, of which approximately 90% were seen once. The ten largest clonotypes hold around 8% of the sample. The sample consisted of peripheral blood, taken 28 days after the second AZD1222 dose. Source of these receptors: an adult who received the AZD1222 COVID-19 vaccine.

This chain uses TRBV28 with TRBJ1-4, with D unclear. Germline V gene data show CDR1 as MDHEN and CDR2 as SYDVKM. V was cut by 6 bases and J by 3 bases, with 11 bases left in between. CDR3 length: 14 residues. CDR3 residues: CASSVASPNEKLFF. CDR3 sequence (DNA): TGTGCCAGCAGCGTCGCCAGCCCTAATGAAAAACTGTTTTTT.

This CDR3 is CASSTGLHYGYTF. The CDR3 region has the DNA TGTGCCAGCAGCACGGGACTCCACTATGGCTACACCTTC. The J gene is TRBJ1-2, the V gene TRBV14; D might be TRBD1 (5 bases). The germline V gene has CDR1 SGHDN and CDR2 FVKESK. There are 13 residues in the CDR3. The V gene lost 5 bases and the J gene lost 3 bases, with 10 bases spanning the gap.

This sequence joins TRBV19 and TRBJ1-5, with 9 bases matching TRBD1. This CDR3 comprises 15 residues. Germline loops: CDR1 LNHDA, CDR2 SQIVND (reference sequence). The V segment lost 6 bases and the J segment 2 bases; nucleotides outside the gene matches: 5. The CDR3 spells CASSRTGGGNQPQHF. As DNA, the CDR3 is TGTGCCAGTAGCCGTACAGGGGGCGGCAATCAGCCCCAGCATTTT.

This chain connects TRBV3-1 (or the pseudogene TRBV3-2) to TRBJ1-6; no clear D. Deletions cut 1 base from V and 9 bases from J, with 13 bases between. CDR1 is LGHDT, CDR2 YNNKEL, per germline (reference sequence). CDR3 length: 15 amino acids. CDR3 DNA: TGTGCCAGCAGCCAAGGGCATTACCACGGTTCACCCCTCCACTTT. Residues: CASSQGHYHGSPLHF.

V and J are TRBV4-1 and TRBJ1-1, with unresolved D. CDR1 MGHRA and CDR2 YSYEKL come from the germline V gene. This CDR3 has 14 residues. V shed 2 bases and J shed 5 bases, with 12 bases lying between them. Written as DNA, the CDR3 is TGCGCCAGCAGCCAAATGGGTATTCGGACTGAAGCTTTCTTT. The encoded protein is CASSQMGIRTEAFF.

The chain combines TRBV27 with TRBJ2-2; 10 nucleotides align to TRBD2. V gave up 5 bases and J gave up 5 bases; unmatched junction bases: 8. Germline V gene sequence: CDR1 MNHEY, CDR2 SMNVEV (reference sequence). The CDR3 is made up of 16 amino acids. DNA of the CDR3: TGTGCCAGCAGTCCTCTAGCGGGAGTGGGTACCGGGGAGCTGTTTTTT. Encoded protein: CASSPLAGVGTGELFF.

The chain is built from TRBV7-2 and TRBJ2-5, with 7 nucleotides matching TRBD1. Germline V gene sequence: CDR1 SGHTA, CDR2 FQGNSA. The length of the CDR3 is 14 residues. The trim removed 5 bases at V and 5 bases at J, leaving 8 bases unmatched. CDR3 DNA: TGTGCCAGCAGCCCAACAGGGGCCCTGGAGACCCAGTACTTC. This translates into CASSPTGALETQYF.

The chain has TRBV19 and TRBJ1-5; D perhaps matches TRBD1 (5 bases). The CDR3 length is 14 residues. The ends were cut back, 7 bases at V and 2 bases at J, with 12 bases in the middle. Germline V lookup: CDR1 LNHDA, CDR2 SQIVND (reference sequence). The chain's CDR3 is CASKEGVGNQPQHF. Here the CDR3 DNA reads TGTGCCAGTAAGGAAGGGGTTGGCAATCAGCCCCAGCATTTT.

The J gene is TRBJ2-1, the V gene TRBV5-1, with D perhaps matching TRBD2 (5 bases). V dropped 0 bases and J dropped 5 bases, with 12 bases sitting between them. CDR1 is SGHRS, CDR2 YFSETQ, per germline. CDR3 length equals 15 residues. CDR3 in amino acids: CASSLGGGWDNEQFF. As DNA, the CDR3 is TGCGCCAGCAGCTTGGGAGGAGGATGGGACAATGAGCAGTTCTTC.

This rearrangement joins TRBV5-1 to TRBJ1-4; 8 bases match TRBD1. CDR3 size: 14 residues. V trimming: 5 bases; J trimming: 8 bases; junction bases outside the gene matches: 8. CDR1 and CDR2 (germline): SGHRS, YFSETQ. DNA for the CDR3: TGCGCCAGCAGGGGTCAGGGGGCGTTAGAAAAACTGTTTTTT. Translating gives CASRGQGALEKLFF.

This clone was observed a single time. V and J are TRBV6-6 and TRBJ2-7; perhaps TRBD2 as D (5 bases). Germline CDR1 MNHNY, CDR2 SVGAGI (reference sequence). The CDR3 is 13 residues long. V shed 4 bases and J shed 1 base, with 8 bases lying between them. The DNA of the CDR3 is TGTGCCAGCAGTTGGAGCGGTTCCTACGAGCAGTACTTC. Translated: CASSWSGSYEQYF.

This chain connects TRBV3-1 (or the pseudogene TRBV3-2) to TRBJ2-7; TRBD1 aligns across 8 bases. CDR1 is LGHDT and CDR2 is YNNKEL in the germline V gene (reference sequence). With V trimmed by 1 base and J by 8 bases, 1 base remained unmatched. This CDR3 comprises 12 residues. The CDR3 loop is CASSQGQGKQYF. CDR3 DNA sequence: TGTGCCAGCAGCCAAGGACAGGGGAAGCAGTACTTC.

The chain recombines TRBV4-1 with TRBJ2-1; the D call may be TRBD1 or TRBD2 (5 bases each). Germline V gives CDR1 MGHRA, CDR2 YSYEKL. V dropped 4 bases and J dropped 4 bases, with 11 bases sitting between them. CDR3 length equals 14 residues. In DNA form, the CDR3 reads TGCGCCAGCAGCCGAGGGGCTGGATACAATGAGCAGTTCTTC. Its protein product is CASSRGAGYNEQFF.

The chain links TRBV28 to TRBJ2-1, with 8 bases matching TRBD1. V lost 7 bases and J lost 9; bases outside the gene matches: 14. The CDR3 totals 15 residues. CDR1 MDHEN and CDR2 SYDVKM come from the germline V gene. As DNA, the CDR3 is TGTGCCAGCATCCCAGCTCACAGGGGGGTGGTTGAGCAGTTCTTC. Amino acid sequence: CASIPAHRGVVEQFF.